This TCR beta chain stems from a study of PD-1 blockade in mismatch repair-deficient tumors. Study overall: Patients had approximately 12 mismatch repair-deficient cancer types and were previously treated and progressing.

This CDR3 has 14 amino acids. Looked up from germline, CDR1 is SGHDT and CDR2 is YYEEEE. V lost 0 bases to trimming and J lost 1 base, with 7 bases between them. Sequenced by immunoSEQ multiplex PCR; TCRdb stores in-frame clones only, minus some. The data show over 100,000 clones, roughly 80% seen once. Mismatch repair deficiency was confirmed in all patients, by PCR or immunohistochemistry. V gene TRBV5-6 combines with J gene TRBJ1-1; D uncertain. The sample consisted of peripheral blood, taken roughly 60 weeks after starting pembrolizumab. The TCR originated in an adult with mismatch repair-deficient cancer. In DNA, the CDR3 is TGTGCCAGCAGCTTGGATGTGGGGAACACTGAAGCTTTCTTT. It yields the protein CASSLDVGNTEAFF.